These T cell receptor beta chains were read from a single sample in a study. TCRdb ran MiXCR on the RT-PCR reads and lists one entry per CDR3 protein. Here the sample spans 550,000 to 750,000 distinct CDR3 sequences, 14% being singletons. The sample comprised memory CD4+ T cells from blood. These receptor sequences come from a female donor in good health, serving as a healthy control. Both conserved end residues are part of each CDR3. Fields, in order: V gene, J gene, D gene, clone size, CDR3 DNA, CDR3 protein. D genes are given only for firm matches. The size of a clone is reported for some rows only, either as once, few or many, or as a class for expanded clones.

TRBV2	TRBJ2-1	.	.	TGTGCCAGCAGTGGGTCTCGGGAGCAGTTCTTC	CASSGSREQFF
TRBV4-1	TRBJ1-1	TRBD1	.	TGCGCCAGCAGTCCTGGACAGGGCTATGAGAACACTGAAGCTTTCTTT	CASSPGQGYENTEAFF
TRBV28	TRBJ1-1	TRBD1	.	TGTGCCAGCAGCTCTTACGCGGGAACCCGGGACAGCCTCATGAACACTGAAGCTTTCTTT	CASSSYAGTRDSLMNTEAFF
TRBV12-3/TRBV12-4	TRBJ2-1	TRBD1	.	TGTGCCAGCAGTTTGGGCGCGGACAGGGGAACCAATGAGCAGTTCTTC	CASSLGADRGTNEQFF
TRBV18	TRBJ2-7	TRBD2	.	TGTGCCAGCTCACCTAGCGGGGTAGCCTACGAGCAGTACTTC	CASSPSGVAYEQYF
TRBV15	TRBJ2-7	TRBD2	few	TGTGCCACCAGCAATGGCGGGACTAGCGGATTCTACGAGCAGTACTTC	CATSNGGTSGFYEQYF
TRBV10-3	TRBJ2-5	TRBD2	many	TGTGCCATCAGACCGGGGGGGAACCAAGAGACCCAGTACTTC	CAIRPGGNQETQYF
TRBV18	TRBJ2-3	TRBD2	few	TGTGCCAGCTCACCGACCGGGACTAGCGGGAGGGCCAATACGCAGTATTTT	CASSPTGTSGRANTQYF
TRBV9	TRBJ2-1	.	.	TGTGCCAGCAGCCTAACAGCGGACACCTCCTACAATGAGCAGTTCTTC	CASSLTADTSYNEQFF
TRBV5-1	TRBJ2-1	.	.	TGTGCCAGCAGCTTGAGAGGGGATTACAATGAGCAGTTCTTC	CASSLRGDYNEQFF
TRBV7-3	TRBJ2-3	TRBD2	few	TGTGCCAGCAGCGCGAGACTAGCGGGAGTTACAGATACGCAGTATTTT	CASSARLAGVTDTQYF
TRBV20-1	TRBJ2-1	.	few	TGCAGTGCTAGAGGGGGCGACGCAACTTCCTACAATGAGCAGTTCTTC	CSARGGDATSYNEQFF
TRBV12-3/TRBV12-4	TRBJ1-6	.	many	TGTGCCAGCAGTTTCGGACAGTTTAATTCACCCCTCCACTTT	CASSFGQFNSPLHF
TRBV6-5	TRBJ2-3	TRBD2	many	TGTGCCAGCAGCCAAGGACTAGCGGGAGGATCTGGCACAGATACGCAGTATTTT	CASSQGLAGGSGTDTQYF
TRBV27	TRBJ2-7	.	.	TGTGCCAGCAGTATGACCAGGGAATTCTACGAGCAGTACTTC	CASSMTREFYEQYF
TRBV7-7	TRBJ2-5	TRBD2	few	TGTGCTAGCAGCTTCTCGACTAGCGGGCGGGAGACCCAGTACTTC	CASSFSTSGRETQYF
TRBV12-3/TRBV12-4	TRBJ1-3	.	many	TGTGCCAGCGCGTGGAGGGAAGGTCTCTCTGGAAACACCATATATTTT	CASAWREGLSGNTIYF
TRBV20-1	TRBJ2-3	TRBD2	few	TGCAGTGCTAGAGTATCGGGACTAGCGGGAGTTGAAGATACGCAGTATTTT	CSARVSGLAGVEDTQYF
TRBV4-3	TRBJ1-2	TRBD1	few	TGCGCCAGCAGCCAAGTTGGGGGACAGGGCGGCTACACCTTC	CASSQVGGQGGYTF
TRBV15	TRBJ1-2	TRBD1	few	TGTGCCACCAGCAGAGTCACAGGGGCTAACTATGGCTACACCTTC	CATSRVTGANYGYTF
TRBV14	TRBJ2-7	.	.	TGTGCCAGCAGCCAAGATAGGGCGGGTGCCTCCTACGAGCAGTACTTC	CASSQDRAGASYEQYF
TRBV7-9	TRBJ1-4	.	few	TGTGCCAGCAGCTCCCTGGCAGCGACTAATGAAAAACTGTTTTTT	CASSSLAATNEKLFF
TRBV7-2	TRBJ1-1	TRBD1	many	TGTGCCAGCAGCTATACTCTTACAGGGGGCAGGACTGAAGCTTTCTTT	CASSYTLTGGRTEAFF
TRBV24-1	TRBJ1-5	.	few	TGTGCCACCAGTGCGGGCATCTCGGGCCAGCCCCAGCATTTT	CATSAGISGQPQHF
TRBV20-1	TRBJ1-5	.	.	TGCAGTGCGGGAGGGACATTCAGCAATCAGCCCCAGCATTTT	CSAGGTFSNQPQHF
TRBV5-6	TRBJ2-6	.	few	TGTGCCAGCAGCTTCCCATTCCCTGGGGCCAACGTCCTGACTTTC	CASSFPFPGANVLTF
TRBV4-3	TRBJ1-3	.	few	TGCGCCAGCAGCCGAGTTGACTCTGGAAACACCATATATTTT	CASSRVDSGNTIYF
TRBV28	TRBJ2-7	.	.	TGTGCCAGCAGTTTGGAGGACGCCGCCTACGAGCAGTACTTC	CASSLEDAAYEQYF
TRBV14	TRBJ2-1	.	.	TGTGCCAGCAGCCAAGGGTGGTCTAGGCGCTACAATGAGCAGTTCTTC	CASSQGWSRRYNEQFF
TRBV7-2	TRBJ2-1	TRBD2	many	TGTGCCAGCAGCCTCGGGACTAACAATGAGCAGTTCTTC	CASSLGTNNEQFF
TRBV6-5	TRBJ1-1	.	.	TGTGCCAGCAGTTACTCGAGGGCAGCCCTTGAAGCTTTCTTT	CASSYSRAALEAFF
TRBV20-1	TRBJ1-2	TRBD1	many	TGCAGTGCTAGAGGTGACAGGGTAGGCTATGGCTACACCTTC	CSARGDRVGYGYTF